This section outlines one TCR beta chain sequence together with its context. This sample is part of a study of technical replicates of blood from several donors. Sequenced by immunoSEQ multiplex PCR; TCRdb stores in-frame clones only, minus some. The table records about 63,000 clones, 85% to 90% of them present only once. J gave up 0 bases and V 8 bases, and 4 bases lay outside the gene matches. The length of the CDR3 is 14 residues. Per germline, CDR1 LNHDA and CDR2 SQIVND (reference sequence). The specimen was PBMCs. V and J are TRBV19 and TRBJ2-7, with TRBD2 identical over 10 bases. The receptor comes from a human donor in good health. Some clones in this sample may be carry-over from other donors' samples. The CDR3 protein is CASSTSGTSYEQYF. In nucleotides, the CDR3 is TGTGCCAGTTCCACTAGCGGGACCTCCTACGAGCAGTACTTC.